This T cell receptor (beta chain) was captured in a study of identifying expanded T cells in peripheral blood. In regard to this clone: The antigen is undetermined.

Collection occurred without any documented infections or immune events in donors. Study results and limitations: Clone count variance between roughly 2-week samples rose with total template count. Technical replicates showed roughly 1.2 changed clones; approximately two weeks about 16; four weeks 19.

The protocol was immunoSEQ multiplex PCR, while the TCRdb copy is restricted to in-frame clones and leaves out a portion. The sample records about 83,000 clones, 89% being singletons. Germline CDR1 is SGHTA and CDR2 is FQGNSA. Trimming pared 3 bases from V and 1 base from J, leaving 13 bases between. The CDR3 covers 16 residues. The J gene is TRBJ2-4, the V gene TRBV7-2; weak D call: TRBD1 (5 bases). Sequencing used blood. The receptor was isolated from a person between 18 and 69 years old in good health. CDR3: CASSFVQAGAKNIQYF. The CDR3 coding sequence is TGTGCCAGCAGCTTCGTACAGGCAGGGGCCAAAAACATTCAGTACTTC. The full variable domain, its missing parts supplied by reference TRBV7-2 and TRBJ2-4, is GAGVSQSPSNKVTEKGKDVELRCDPISGHTALYWYRQSLGQGLEFLIYFQGNSAPDKSGLPSDRFSAERTGGSVSTLTIQRTQQEDSAVYLCASSFVQAGAKNIQYFGAGTRLSVL.